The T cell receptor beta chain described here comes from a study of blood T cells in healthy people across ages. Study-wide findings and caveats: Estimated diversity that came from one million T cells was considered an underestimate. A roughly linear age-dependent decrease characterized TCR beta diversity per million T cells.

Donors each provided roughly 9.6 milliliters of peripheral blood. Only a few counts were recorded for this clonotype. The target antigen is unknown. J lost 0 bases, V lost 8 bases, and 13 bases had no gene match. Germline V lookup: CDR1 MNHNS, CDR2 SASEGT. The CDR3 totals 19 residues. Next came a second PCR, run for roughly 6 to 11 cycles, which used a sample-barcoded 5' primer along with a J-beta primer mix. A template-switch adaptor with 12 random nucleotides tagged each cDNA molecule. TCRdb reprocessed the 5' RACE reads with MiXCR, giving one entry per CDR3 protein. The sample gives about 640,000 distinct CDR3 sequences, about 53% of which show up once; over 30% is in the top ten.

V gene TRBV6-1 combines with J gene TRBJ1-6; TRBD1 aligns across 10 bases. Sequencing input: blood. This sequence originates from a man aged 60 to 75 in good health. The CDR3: CASGPAGTGVGSYNSPLHF. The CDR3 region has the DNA TGTGCCAGCGGGCCGGCCGGGACAGGGGTCGGCTCCTATAATTCACCCCTCCACTTT.